A single sample is the source of the 7 T cell receptor beta chains below, sequenced in a study of T cells in women clearing cervical HPV infection (dated by TCRdb to the late 2010s). Libraries were constructed by the immunoSEQ multiplex PCR assay. Not all clones reach the TCRdb copy of this immuneACCESS table, which keeps in-frame sequences only. Checked studies attribute under half of the gap to unresolved V genes and leave the rest unexplained. This sample's listing comprises 15,000 to 20,000 clones. The ten most abundant clones make up about 15% of the sample. The material sequenced was blood buffy coat. The receptors were sampled from a woman between 18 and 69 years old with a cervical HPV16 infection that either progressed to CIN3+ or cleared (not recorded which).

The CDR3 DNA, read in part, is TGTGCCAGCAGCGTAGGGACAGGTCAAGAGACC. Translating it yields CASSVGTGQET. The full-length CDR3 reads as CASSVGTGQETQYF. J is TRBJ2-5 and V is TRBV7-8; TRBD1 matches 8 bases. The CDR3 extends 3 residues past the end of the read, so its final part is completed from the germline J gene. The V segment lost 5 bases and the J segment 2 bases; nucleotides outside the gene matches: 4. The germline V gene has CDR1 SGHVS and CDR2 FQNEAQ. The CDR3 has 14 residues.

This clone counts as medium-sized by frequency. The CDR3 goes on 3 residues after the read ends, and that part is filled in from the germline J gene. The chain has TRBV28 and TRBJ1-5; TRBD1 agrees at 11 bases. J lost 6 bases, V lost 6 bases, and 10 bases had no gene match. The CDR3 spans 16 residues. Germline V gene data show CDR1 as MDHEN and CDR2 as SYDVKM. CDR3 region: CASSSPGQGEGQPQHF. The sequenced CDR3 bases are TGTGCCAGCAGCTCCCCGGGACAGGGGGAAGGTCAGCCC.

Of note for this clone: Relative to the germline gene, one junction end is altered; a read error may explain this. The CDR3 end lies 3 residues beyond the end of the read and is filled in from the germline J gene. Other DNA variants within this sample encode the same CDR3. This chain joins TRBV20-1 and TRBJ1-3, with 7 bases that match TRBD1. CDR3 length: 14 amino acids. Germline V lookup: CDR1 DFQATT, CDR2 SNEGSKA (reference sequence). The CDR3 loop is CSASGTASGNTIYF. CDR3 bases read: TGCAGTGCCAGCGGGACAGCCTCTGGAAACACT.

Of note for this clone: The CDR3 end is not reached by the read, which stops 3 residues before it; the germline J gene fills it in. The V and J genes are TRBV19 and TRBJ1-2; 8 nucleotides line up with TRBD1. The CDR3 sequence is 15 residues long. Trimming cost V 1 base and J 6 bases; bases outside gene matches: 7. Germline-derived CDR1 and CDR2 are LNHDA and SQIVND (reference sequence). CDR3 bases read: TGTGCCAGTAGTATAGTCCCGCAGGGGGCCAATGGC. This codes for CASSIVPQGANG. The entire CDR3 protein is CASSIVPQGANGYTF.

On this clone: The CDR3 is cut off 3 residues early in the read; its end comes from the germline J gene. The V gene is TRBV2, the J gene TRBJ2-3; TRBD1 aligns across 8 bases. Germline values: CDR1 SNHLY, CDR2 FYNNEI. The CDR3 is 12 amino acids. Trimming cost V 8 bases and J 5 bases; bases outside gene matches: 3. Incomplete CDR3 DNA: TGTGCCAGCGGACAGGGTCAAGATACG. It encodes CASGQGQDT. The whole CDR3 protein is CASGQGQDTQYF.

In the case of this clone: The CDR3 extends 3 residues past the end of the read, so its final part is completed from the germline J gene. The rearrangement uses TRBV19 and TRBJ1-2; D unresolved. The length of the CDR3 is 11 residues. The germline V gene encodes CDR1 LNHDA and CDR2 SQIVND (reference sequence). CDR3 amino acids: CASSSTYDYTF. CDR3 DNA, as far as it was read: TGTGCCAGTAGTTCTACCTACGAC.

On this clone: The sequence runs out 3 residues before the end of the CDR3; the remainder is reconstructed from the germline J gene. The V gene is TRBV7-3, the J gene TRBJ1-6; possible D gene TRBD1, 5 bases. With 4 bases removed from V and 5 bases from J, the gap between germline ends came to 9 bases. The CDR3 is 14 residues long. CDR1 and CDR2 (germline): SGHTA, FQGTGA. The CDR3 reads CASSSSRDNSPLHF. CDR3 bases read: TGTGCCAGCAGCTCGTCCAGGGATAATTCACCC.